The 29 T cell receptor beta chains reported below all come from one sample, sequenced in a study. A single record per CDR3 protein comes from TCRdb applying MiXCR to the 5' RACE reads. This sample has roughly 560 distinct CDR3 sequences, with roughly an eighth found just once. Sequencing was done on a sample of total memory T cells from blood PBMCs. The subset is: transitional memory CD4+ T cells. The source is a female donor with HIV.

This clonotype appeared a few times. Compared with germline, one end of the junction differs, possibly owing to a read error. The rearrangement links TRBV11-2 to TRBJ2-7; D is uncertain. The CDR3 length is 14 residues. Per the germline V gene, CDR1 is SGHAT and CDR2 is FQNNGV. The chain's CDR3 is CASSLESIGREQYF. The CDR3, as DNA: TGTGCCAGCAGCCTAGAAAGTATAGGGCGCGAGCAGTACTTC.

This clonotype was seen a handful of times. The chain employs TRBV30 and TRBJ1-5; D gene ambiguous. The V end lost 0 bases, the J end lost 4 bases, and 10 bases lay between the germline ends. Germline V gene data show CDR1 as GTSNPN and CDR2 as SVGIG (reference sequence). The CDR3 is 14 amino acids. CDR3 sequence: CAWSVKQKNQPQHF. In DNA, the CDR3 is TGTGCCTGGAGTGTTAAACAAAAAAATCAGCCCCAGCATTTT.

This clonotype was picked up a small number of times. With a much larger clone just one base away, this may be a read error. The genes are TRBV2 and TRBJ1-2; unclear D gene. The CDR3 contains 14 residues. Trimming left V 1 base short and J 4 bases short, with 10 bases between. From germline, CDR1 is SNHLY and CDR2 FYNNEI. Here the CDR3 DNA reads TGTGCCAGCAGTGAAGAGAGTGGGAGCTATGGCTACACCTTC. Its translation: CASSEESGSYGYTF.

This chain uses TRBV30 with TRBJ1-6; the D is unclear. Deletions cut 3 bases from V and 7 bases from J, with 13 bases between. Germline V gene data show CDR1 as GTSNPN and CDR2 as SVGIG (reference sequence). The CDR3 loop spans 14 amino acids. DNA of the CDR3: TGTGCCTGGAGAATGGCATCCAACAATTCACCCCTCCACTTT. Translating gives CAWRMASNNSPLHF. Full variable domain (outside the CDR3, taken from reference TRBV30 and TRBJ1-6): SQTIHQWPATLVQPVGSPLSLECTVEGTSNPNLYWYRQAAGRGLQLLFYSVGIGQISSEVPQNLSASRPQDRQFILSSKKLLLSDSGFYLCAWRMASNNSPLHFGNGTRLTVT.

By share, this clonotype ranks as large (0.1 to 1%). CDR3 DNA sequence: TGTGCCAGCAGGTCGGACAGGGATGAAGCTTTCTTT. Protein sequence: CASRSDRDEAFF. The V call is TRBV6-1, the J call TRBJ1-1; TRBD1 matches 8 bases. V dropped 6 bases and J dropped 7; count of bases not matched to a gene: 4. The CDR3 has 12 residues. The germline CDR1 and CDR2 sequences are MNHNS and SASEGT.

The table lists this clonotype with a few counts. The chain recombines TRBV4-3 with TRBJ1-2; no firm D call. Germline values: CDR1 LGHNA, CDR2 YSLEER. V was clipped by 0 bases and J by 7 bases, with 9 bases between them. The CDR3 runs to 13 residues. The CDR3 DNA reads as TGCGCCAGCAGCCAAGAATCCTATCTTGGCTACACCTTC. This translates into CASSQESYLGYTF.

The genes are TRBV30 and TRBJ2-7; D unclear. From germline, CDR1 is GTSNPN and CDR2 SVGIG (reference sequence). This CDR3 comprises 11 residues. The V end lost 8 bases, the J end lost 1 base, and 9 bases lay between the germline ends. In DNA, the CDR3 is TGTGCCGCTATGGTTTCCTACGAGCAGTACGTC. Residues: CAAMVSYEQYV.

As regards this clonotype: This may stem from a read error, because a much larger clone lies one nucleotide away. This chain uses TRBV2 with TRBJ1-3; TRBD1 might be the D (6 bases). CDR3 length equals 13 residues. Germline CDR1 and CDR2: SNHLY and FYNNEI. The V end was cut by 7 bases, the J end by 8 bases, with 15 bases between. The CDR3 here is CASTRDTADTIYF. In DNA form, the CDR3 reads TGTGCCAGCACTCGGGACACGGCTGACACCATATATTTT.

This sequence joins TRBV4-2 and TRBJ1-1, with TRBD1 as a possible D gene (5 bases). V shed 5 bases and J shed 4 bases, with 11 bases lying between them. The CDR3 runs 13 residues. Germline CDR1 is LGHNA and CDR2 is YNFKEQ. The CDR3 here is CASSDGGGTEAFF. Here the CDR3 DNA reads TGTGCCAGCAGCGATGGGGGGGGCACTGAAGCTTTCTTT.

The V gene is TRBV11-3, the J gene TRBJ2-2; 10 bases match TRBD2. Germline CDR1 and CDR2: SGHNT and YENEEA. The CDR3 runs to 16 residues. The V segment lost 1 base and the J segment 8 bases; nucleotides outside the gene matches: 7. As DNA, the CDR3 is TGTGCCAGCAGCTTAGGCGGGACTAGCGAGAGAGGGGAGCTGTTTTTT. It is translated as CASSLGGTSERGELFF.

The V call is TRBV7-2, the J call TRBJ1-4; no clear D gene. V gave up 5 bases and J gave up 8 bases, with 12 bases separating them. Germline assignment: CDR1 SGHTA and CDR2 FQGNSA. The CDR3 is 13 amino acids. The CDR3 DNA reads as TGTGCCAGCAGCCGGGAGCGGGGAGAAAAACTGTTTTTT. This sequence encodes CASSRERGEKLFF.

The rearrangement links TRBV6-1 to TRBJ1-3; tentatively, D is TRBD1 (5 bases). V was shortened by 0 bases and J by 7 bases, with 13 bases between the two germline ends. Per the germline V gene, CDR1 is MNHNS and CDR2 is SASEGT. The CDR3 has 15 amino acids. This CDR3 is CASSEATEPFNTIYF. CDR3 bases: TGTGCCAGCAGTGAAGCGACAGAGCCTTTTAACACCATATATTTT.

CDR3 bases: TGTGCCAGCAGCTTAGAGATCGCGGGACCTTACACAGATACGCAGTATTTT. Translated, it gives CASSLEIAGPYTDTQYF. The genes are TRBV11-2 and TRBJ2-3, with a weak D call TRBD2 (6 bases). The germline gives CDR1 SGHAT, CDR2 FQNNGV. V lost 0 bases and J 2 bases, leaving 15 bases between the germline ends. CDR3 length: 17 residues.

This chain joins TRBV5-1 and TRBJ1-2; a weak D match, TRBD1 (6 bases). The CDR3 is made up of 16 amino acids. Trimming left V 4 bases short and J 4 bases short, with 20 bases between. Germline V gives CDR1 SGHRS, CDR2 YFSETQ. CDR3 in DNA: TGCGCCAGCAGCGCCCCCGGACAGACCTTCAGCTATGGCTACACCTTC. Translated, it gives CASSAPGQTFSYGYTF.

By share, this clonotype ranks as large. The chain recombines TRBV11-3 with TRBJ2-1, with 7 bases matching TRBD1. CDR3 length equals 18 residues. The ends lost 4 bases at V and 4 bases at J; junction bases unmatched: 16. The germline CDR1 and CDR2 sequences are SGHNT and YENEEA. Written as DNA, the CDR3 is TGTGCCAGCAGCTCGAAGGGCGGAACCGGGACAGTTTACAATGAGCAGTTCTTC. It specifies CASSSKGGTGTVYNEQFF.

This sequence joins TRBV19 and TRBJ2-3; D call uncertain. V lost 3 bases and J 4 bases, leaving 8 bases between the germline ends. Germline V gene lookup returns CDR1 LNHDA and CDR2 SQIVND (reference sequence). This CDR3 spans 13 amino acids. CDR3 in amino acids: CASSIQSADTQYF. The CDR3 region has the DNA TGTGCCAGTAGTATCCAAAGCGCAGATACGCAGTATTTT.

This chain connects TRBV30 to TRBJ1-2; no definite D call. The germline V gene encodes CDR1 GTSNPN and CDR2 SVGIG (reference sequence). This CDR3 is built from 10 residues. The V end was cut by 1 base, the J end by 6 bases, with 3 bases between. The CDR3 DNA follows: TGTGCCTGGAGTGGAGATGGCTACACCTTC. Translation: CAWSGDGYTF.

The CDR3 spells CASSLGGGLVETQYF. The CDR3 region has the DNA TGTGCCAGCAGCTTAGGCGGGGGGCTCGTGGAGACCCAGTACTTC. The chain joins TRBV11-3 to TRBJ2-5, with TRBD2 matching over 8 bases. V shed 1 base and J 5 bases; nucleotides not matched to a gene: 6. Germline V lookup: CDR1 SGHNT, CDR2 YENEEA. The CDR3 is made up of 15 amino acids. The full variable domain, its missing parts supplied by reference TRBV11-3 and TRBJ2-5, is EAGVVQSPRYKIIEKKQPVAFWCNPISGHNTLYWYLQNLGQGPELLIRYENEEAVDDSQLPKDRFSAERLKGVDSTLKIQPAELGDSAVYLCASSLGGGLVETQYFGPGTRLLVL.

The CDR3 loop reads CASSHLGGYEQYV. The CDR3, as DNA: TGTGCCAGCAGTCACTTGGGGGGGTACGAGCAGTACGTC. The chain joins TRBV7-8 to TRBJ2-7, with 7 bases aligning to TRBD2. Germline trimming cut 6 bases from V and 4 bases from J; bases unmatched to any gene: 6. The CDR3 loop spans 13 amino acids. Germline V gene lookup returns CDR1 SGHVS and CDR2 FQNEAQ.

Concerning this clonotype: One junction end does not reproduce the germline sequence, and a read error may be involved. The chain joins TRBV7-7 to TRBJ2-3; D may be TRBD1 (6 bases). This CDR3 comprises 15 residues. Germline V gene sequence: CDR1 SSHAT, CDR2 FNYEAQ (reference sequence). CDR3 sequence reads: CASSPTGQHTDTQYF. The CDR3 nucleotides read TGTGCTAGCAGCCCAACAGGGCAGCACACAGATACGCAGTATTTT.

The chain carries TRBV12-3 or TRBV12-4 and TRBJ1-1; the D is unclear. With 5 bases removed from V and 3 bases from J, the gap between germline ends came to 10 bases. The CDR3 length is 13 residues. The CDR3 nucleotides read TGTGCCAGCAGTGAGACGGTAGACACTGAAGCTTTCTTT. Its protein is CASSETVDTEAFF.

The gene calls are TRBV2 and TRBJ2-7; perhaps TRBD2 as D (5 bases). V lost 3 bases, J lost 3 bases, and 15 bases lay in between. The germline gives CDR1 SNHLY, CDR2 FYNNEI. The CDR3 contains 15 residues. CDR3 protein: CASSELASSGYEQYF. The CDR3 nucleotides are TGTGCCAGCAGTGAGTTGGCTAGCTCCGGCTACGAGCAGTACTTC.

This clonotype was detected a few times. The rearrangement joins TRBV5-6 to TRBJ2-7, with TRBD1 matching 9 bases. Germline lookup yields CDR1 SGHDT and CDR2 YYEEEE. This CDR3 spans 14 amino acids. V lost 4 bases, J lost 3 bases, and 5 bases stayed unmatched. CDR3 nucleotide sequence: TGTGCCAGCAGCGGGACAGGGAACCTCTACGAGCAGTACGTC. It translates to CASSGTGNLYEQYV.

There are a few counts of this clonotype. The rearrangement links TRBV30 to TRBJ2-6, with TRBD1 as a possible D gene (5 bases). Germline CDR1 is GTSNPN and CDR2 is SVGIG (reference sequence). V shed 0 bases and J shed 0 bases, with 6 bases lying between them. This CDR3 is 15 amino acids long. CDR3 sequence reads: CAWSVRGSGANVLTF. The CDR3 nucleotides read TGTGCCTGGAGTGTAAGGGGCTCTGGGGCCAACGTCCTGACTTTC.

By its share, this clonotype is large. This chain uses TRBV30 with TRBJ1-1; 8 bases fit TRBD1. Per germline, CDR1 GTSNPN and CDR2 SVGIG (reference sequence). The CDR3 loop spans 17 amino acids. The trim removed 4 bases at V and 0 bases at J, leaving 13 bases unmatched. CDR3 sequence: CAWIKQGGFNMNTEAFF. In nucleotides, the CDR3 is TGTGCCTGGATCAAACAGGGGGGATTTAATATGAACACTGAAGCTTTCTTT.

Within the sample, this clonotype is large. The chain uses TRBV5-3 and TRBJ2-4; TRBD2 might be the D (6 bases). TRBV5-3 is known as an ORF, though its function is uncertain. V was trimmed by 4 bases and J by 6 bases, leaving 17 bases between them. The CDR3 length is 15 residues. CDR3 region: CARSDLGTPRNIQYF. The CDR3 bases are TGTGCCAGAAGCGATCTCGGGACTCCTAGAAACATTCAGTACTTC.

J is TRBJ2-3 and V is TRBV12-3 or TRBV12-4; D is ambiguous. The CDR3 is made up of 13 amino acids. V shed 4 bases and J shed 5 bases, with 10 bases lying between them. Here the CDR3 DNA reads TGTGCCAGCAGTTCCCCCGGTCGAGATACGCAGTATTTT. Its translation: CASSSPGRDTQYF.

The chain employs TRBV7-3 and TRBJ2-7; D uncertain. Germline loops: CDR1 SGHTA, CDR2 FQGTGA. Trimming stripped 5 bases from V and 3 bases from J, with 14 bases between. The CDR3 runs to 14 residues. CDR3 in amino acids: CASSVAPDGYEQYF. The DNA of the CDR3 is TGTGCCAGCAGCGTAGCCCCGGACGGCTACGAGCAGTACTTC.

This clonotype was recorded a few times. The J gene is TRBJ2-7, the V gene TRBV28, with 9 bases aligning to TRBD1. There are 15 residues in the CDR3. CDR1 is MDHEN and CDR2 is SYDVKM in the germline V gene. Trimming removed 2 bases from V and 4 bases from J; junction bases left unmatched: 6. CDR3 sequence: CASSLPGQGTYEQYF. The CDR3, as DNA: TGTGCCAGCAGTTTACCCGGACAGGGGACTTACGAGCAGTACTTC.